Shown below are 16 T cell receptor beta chains from a single sample sequenced in a study of breast tumors, draining lymph nodes, adjacent tissues. TCRdb reprocessed the multiplex PCR reads via MiXCR and lists one record per CDR3 protein. Altogether tens of thousands of distinct CDR3 sequences are present, around two thirds being singletons, with the ten largest covering roughly 21%. The sample consisted of tumor-adjacent breast tissue. The receptors come from a female donor with breast cancer. Some clones in this sample may be carry-over from other donors' samples.

There are many counts of this clonotype. The V gene is TRBV15, the J gene TRBJ2-1; D is possibly TRBD1 (5 bases). Per germline, CDR1 LNHNV and CDR2 YYDKDF (reference sequence). The CDR3 spans 15 residues. V lost 4 bases, J lost 5 bases, and 15 bases lay in between. The CDR3 region is CATSTESLGHNEQFF. CDR3 nucleotides: TGTGCCACCAGCACGGAATCACTGGGGCACAATGAGCAGTTCTTC.

In DNA, the CDR3 is TGTGCCAGCAAACTAGCGTATGAGCAGTTCTTC. Amino acid sequence: CASKLAYEQFF. The chain uses TRBV6-1 and TRBJ2-1; 7 nucleotides match TRBD2. Trimming cost V 7 bases and J 8 bases; bases outside gene matches: 2. Germline V CDR1 and CDR2: MNHNS, SASEGT. This CDR3 is built from 11 residues.

The genes are TRBV4-2 and TRBJ1-5; D gene ambiguous. The CDR3 has 16 amino acids. Germline V gene lookup returns CDR1 LGHNA and CDR2 YNFKEQ. V was shortened by 2 bases and J by 8 bases, with 19 bases between the two germline ends. CDR3 sequence (DNA): TGTGCCAGCAGCCAATATTTGGAGGGCCCCTTGAAGCCCCAGCATTTT. Its translation is CASSQYLEGPLKPQHF.

The chain combines TRBV20-1 with TRBJ2-2; TRBD1 agrees at 8 bases. CDR3 length equals 13 residues. CDR1 is DFQATT, CDR2 SNEGSKA, per germline (reference sequence). Trimming took 3 bases from V and 5 from J; bases not matched to a gene: 2. This CDR3 reads CSARDRVTGELFF. The DNA of the CDR3 is TGCAGTGCTAGGGACAGGGTTACCGGGGAGCTGTTTTTT.

Points on this clonotype: One junction end does not reproduce the germline sequence, and a read error may be involved. This rearrangement joins TRBV20-1 to TRBJ2-1, with 9 bases that match TRBD2. CDR1 and CDR2 (germline): DFQATT, SNEGSKA (reference sequence). This CDR3 contains 13 residues. The DNA for the CDR3 is TGCAGTCCTAGACTAGCGGTGTACAATGAGCAGTTCTTC. Residues: CSPRLAVYNEQFF.

This chain joins TRBV19 and TRBJ1-1, with D unresolved. V was pared by 4 bases and J by 0 bases, with 9 bases between. Germline V gene data show CDR1 as LNHDA and CDR2 as SQIVND (reference sequence). CDR3 length: 14 residues. The CDR3 sequence is CASSTGLMNTEAFF. The CDR3 DNA reads TGTGCCAGTAGTACCGGTCTCATGAACACTGAAGCTTTCTTT.

The V call is TRBV19, the J call TRBJ1-3, with D uncertain. The CDR3 covers 14 residues. Trimming left V 7 bases short and J 2 bases short, with 12 bases between. CDR1 LNHDA and CDR2 SQIVND come from the germline V gene (reference sequence). CDR3 nucleotides: TGTGCCAGTACAAGTCTAACAGCTGGAAACACCATATATTTT. This translates into CASTSLTAGNTIYF.

The chain uses TRBV20-1 and TRBJ1-5, with 10 bases fitting TRBD1. CDR1 DFQATT and CDR2 SNEGSKA come from the germline V gene (reference sequence). The CDR3 is 13 residues long. The J segment lost 7 bases and the V segment lost 8 bases, leaving 8 bases of the junction unmatched. The CDR3 nucleotides are TGCAGTTCTGGGACAGGGGCAAGGCAGCCCCAGCATTTT. Protein: CSSGTGARQPQHF.

This clonotype ranks as medium-sized. V and J are TRBV5-6 and TRBJ1-4, with D possibly being TRBD1 (6 bases). The ends were cut back, 4 bases at V and 8 bases at J, with 15 bases in the middle. The CDR3 is made up of 14 amino acids. Germline V lookup: CDR1 SGHDT, CDR2 YYEEEE. The CDR3 spells CASSKRGAREKLFF. For the CDR3, the DNA is TGTGCCAGCAGCAAGAGGGGGGCGAGGGAAAAACTGTTTTTT.

By sample share, this clonotype is medium-sized. This chain connects TRBV9 to TRBJ2-2; D call uncertain. CDR3 size: 15 residues. V lost 9 bases and J lost 0, with 15 bases in between. The germline gives CDR1 SGDLS, CDR2 YYNGEE. The CDR3 is CATHIERANTGELFF. The DNA for the CDR3 is TGTGCCACCCATATTGAGCGAGCGAACACCGGGGAGCTGTTTTTT. The whole variable domain, remainder taken from reference TRBV9 and TRBJ2-2, is DSGVTQTPKHLITATGQRVTLRCSPRSGDLSVYWYQQSLDQGLQFLIQYYNGEERAKGNILERFSAQQFPDLHSELNLSSLELGDSALYFCATHIERANTGELFFGEGSRLTVL.

In its sample, this clonotype is medium-sized. The chain recombines TRBV4-1 with TRBJ2-1; TRBD2 matches 7 bases. The CDR3 has 14 residues. V trimming: 4 bases; J trimming: 4 bases; junction bases outside the gene matches: 4. Germline V gene lookup returns CDR1 MGHRA and CDR2 YSYEKL. DNA for the CDR3: TGCGCCAGCAGCCCCCTAGCGGTGTACAATGAGCAGTTCTTC. Translated: CASSPLAVYNEQFF.

V is TRBV12-3 or TRBV12-4 and J is TRBJ2-3; TRBD2 matches 9 bases. This CDR3 is 15 amino acids long. The V and J ends lost 5 bases and 6 bases, in that order; junction bases with no gene match: 9. CDR3 DNA: TGTGCCAGCAGTGCCGGACTAGCGATCATCGATACGCAGTATTTT. Translating it yields CASSAGLAIIDTQYF.

The rearrangement joins TRBV2 to TRBJ2-1; either TRBD1 or TRBD2 may supply D (7 bases each). CDR1 is SNHLY, CDR2 FYNNEI, per germline. CDR3 length equals 16 residues. V was pared by 7 bases and J by 4 bases, with 20 bases between. Here the CDR3 reads CASMAGLADRYNEQFF. As DNA, the CDR3 is TGTGCCAGCATGGCTGGGCTAGCGGACAGGTACAATGAGCAGTTCTTC.

The chain couples TRBV5-6 to TRBJ1-2, with 8 bases aligning to TRBD1. The CDR3 runs 12 residues. The trim removed 2 bases at V and 8 bases at J, leaving 2 bases unmatched. From germline, CDR1 is SGHDT and CDR2 YYEEEE. The CDR3 region has the DNA TGTGCCAGCAGCTTAAGGACAGGGGGCTACACCTTC. It codes for CASSLRTGGYTF.

The rearrangement joins TRBV5-5 to TRBJ2-7; D possibly corresponds to TRBD2 (6 bases). V was clipped by 4 bases and J by 5 bases, with 16 bases between them. Per the germline V gene, CDR1 is SGHKS and CDR2 is YYEKEE (reference sequence). The CDR3 sequence is 14 residues long. CDR3 amino acids: CASSGRPSGDEQYF. Written as DNA, the CDR3 is TGTGCCAGCAGCGGCAGGCCCTCGGGGGACGAGCAGTACTTC.

This clonotype qualifies as medium-sized. The chain uses TRBV3-1 and TRBJ2-7; D assignment may be TRBD1 or TRBD2 (5 bases each). The CDR3 runs to 12 residues. Trimming removed 3 bases from V and 6 bases from J, with 9 bases in between. CDR1 and CDR2 (germline): LGHDT, YNNKEL (reference sequence). The CDR3 loop reads CASSQGRREQYF. The CDR3, as DNA: TGTGCCAGCAGCCAGGGACGGCGCGAGCAGTACTTC.